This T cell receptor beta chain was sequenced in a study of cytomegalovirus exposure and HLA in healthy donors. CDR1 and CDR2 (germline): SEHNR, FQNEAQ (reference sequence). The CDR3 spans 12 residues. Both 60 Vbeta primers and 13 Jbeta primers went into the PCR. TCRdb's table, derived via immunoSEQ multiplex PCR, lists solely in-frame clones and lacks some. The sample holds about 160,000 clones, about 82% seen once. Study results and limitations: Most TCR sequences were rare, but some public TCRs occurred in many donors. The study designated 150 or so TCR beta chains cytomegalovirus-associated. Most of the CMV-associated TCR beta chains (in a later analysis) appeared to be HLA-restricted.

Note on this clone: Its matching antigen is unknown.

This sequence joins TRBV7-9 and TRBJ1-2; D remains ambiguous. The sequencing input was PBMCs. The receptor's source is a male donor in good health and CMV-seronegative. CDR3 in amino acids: CSTLDGEILYTF. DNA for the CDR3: TGTTCCACCCTGGACGGGGAAATTCTTTACACCTTC.